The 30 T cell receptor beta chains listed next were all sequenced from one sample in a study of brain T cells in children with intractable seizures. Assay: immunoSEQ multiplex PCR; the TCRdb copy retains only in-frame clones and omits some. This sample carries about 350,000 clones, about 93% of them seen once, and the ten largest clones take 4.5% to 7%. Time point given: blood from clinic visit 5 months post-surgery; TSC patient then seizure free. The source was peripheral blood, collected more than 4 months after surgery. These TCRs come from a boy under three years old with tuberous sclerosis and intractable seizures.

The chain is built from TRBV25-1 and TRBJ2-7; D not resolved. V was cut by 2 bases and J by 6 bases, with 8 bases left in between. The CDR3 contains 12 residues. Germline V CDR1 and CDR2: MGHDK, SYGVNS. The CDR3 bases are TGTGCCAGCAGTGAAGGGGTCCGCGAGCAGTACTTC. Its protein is CASSEGVREQYF.

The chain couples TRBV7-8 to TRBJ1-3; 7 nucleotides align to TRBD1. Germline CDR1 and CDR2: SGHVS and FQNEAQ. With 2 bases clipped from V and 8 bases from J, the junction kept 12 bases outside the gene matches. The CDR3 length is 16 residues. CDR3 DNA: TGTGCCAGCAGCTTATTGAGGACAGGTGGGATGGACACCATATATTTT. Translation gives CASSLLRTGGMDTIYF.

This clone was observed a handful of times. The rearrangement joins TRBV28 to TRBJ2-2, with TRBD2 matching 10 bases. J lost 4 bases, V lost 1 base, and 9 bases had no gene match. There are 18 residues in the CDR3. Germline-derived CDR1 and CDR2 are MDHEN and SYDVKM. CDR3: CASSLLLAGSLSTGELFF. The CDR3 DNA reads TGTGCCAGCAGTTTATTACTAGCGGGATCCCTGAGCACCGGGGAGCTGTTTTTT.

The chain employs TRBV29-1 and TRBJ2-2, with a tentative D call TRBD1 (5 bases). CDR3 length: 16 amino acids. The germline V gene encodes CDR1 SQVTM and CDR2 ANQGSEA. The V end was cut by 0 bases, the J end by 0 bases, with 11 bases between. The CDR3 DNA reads TGCAGCGTTGAAGAATGGACAAACTCGAACACCGGGGAGCTGTTTTTT. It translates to CSVEEWTNSNTGELFF.

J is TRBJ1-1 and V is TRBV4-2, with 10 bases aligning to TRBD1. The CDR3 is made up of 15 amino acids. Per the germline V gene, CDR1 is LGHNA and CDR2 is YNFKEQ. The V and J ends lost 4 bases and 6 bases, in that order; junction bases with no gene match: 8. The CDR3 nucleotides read TGTGCCAGCAGCCGTTCGGGACAGGGGTTTGCTGAAGCTTTCTTT. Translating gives CASSRSGQGFAEAFF.

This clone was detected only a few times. CDR3: CASSYGGGYQPQHF. The CDR3 DNA is TGTGCCAGCAGTTACGGCGGGGGGTACCAGCCCCAGCATTTT. The rearrangement joins TRBV6-2 or TRBV6-3 to TRBJ1-5; TRBD1 might be the D (5 bases). This CDR3 comprises 14 residues. Germline CDR1 reads MNHEY; CDR2 reads SVGEGT. With 2 bases removed from V and 7 bases from J, the gap between germline ends came to 12 bases.

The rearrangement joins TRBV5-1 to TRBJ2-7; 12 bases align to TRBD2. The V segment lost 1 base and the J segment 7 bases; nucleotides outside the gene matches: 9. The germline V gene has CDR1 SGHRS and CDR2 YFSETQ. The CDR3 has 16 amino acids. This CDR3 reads CASSLPLAGGPGEQYF. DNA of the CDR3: TGCGCCAGCAGCTTGCCGCTAGCGGGAGGGCCGGGAGAGCAGTACTTC.

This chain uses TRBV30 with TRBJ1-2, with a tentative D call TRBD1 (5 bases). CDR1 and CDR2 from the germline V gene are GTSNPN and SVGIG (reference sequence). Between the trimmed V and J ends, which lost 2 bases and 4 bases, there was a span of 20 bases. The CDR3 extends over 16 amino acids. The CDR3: CAWSSLGDSGPYGYTF. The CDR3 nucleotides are TGTGCCTGGAGTAGTCTAGGGGACTCAGGACCCTATGGCTACACCTTC. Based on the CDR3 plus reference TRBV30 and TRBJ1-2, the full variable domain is SQTIHQWPATLVQPVGSPLSLECTVEGTSNPNLYWYRQAAGRGLQLLFYSVGIGQISSEVPQNLSASRPQDRQFILSSKKLLLSDSGFYLCAWSSLGDSGPYGYTFGSGTRLTVV.

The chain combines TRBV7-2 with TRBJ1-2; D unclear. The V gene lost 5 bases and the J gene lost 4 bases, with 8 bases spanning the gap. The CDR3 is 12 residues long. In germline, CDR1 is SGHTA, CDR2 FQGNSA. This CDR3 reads CASSLPRYGYTF. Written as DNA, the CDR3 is TGTGCCAGCAGCCTCCCGCGCTATGGCTACACCTTC.

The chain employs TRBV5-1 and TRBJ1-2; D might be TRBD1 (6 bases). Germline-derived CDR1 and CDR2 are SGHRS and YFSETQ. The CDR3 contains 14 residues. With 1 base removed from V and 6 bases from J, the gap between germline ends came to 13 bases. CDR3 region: CASSLSRDTDGYTF. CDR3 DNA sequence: TGCGCCAGCAGCTTGTCCCGGGACACAGATGGCTACACCTTC.

CDR3: CASSYAFSGEQYF. CDR3 coding DNA: TGTGCCAGCAGTTACGCCTTTTCGGGTGAGCAGTACTTC. This chain connects TRBV6-2 or TRBV6-3 to TRBJ2-7; unclear D gene. V was shortened by 2 bases and J by 7 bases, with 12 bases between the two germline ends. CDR1 MNHEY and CDR2 SVGEGT come from the germline V gene. CDR3 length: 13 amino acids.

DNA of the CDR3: TGTGCCAGCAGCTTACGAGTAGGGTTTAACTATGGCTACACCTTC. Amino acids: CASSLRVGFNYGYTF. The chain has TRBV13 and TRBJ1-2; D is ambiguous. With 2 bases removed from V and 1 base from J, the gap between germline ends came to 11 bases. The CDR3 runs to 15 residues. The germline CDR1 and CDR2 sequences are PRHDT and FYEKMQ (reference sequence).

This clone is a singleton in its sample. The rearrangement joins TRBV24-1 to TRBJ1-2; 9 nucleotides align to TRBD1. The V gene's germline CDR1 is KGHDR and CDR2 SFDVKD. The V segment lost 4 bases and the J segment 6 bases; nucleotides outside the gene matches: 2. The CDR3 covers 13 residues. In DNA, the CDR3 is TGTGCCACCAGTGACCGGACAGGGGATGGCTACACCTTC. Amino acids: CATSDRTGDGYTF.

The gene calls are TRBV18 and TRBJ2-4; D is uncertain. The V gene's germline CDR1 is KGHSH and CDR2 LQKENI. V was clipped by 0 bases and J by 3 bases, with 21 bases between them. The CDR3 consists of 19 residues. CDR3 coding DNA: TGTGCCAGCTCACCACCCCCTGAGAATGGCAGGCATCACAAAAACATTCAGTACTTC. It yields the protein CASSPPPENGRHHKNIQYF.

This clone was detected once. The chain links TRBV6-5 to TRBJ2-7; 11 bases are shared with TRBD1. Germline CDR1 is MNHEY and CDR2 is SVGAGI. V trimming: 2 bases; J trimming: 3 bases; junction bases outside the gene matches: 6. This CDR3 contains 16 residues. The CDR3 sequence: CASSYAGTGGFYEQYF. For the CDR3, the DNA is TGTGCCAGCAGTTACGCGGGGACAGGGGGTTTCTACGAGCAGTACTTC.

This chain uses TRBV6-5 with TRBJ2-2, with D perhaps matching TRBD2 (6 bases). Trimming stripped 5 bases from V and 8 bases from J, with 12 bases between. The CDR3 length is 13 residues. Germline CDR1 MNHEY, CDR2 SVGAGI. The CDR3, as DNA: TGTGCCAGCAGTCTTACTGGACTAGGGGAGCTGTTTTTT. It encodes CASSLTGLGELFF.

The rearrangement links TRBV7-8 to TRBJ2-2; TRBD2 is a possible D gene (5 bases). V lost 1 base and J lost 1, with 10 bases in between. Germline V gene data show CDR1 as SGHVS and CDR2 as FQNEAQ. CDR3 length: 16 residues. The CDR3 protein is CASSLVSGRNTGELFF. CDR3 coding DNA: TGTGCCAGCAGCTTAGTTTCTGGGAGGAACACCGGGGAGCTGTTTTTT.

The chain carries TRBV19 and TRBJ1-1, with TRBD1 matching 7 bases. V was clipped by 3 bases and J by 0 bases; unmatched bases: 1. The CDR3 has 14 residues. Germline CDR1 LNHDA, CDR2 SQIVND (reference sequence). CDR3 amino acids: CASSIDRVNTEAFF. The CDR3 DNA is TGTGCCAGTAGTATTGACAGGGTGAACACTGAAGCTTTCTTT.

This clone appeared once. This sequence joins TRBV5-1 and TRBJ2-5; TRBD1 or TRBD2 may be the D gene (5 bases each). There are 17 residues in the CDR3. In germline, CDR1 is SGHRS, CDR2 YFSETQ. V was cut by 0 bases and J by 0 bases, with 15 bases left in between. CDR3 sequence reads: CASSLAQMGRYQETQYF. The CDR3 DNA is TGCGCCAGCAGCTTGGCCCAGATGGGACGATACCAAGAGACCCAGTACTTC.

This CDR3 is CASTIPAWAYNEQFF. DNA of the CDR3: TGTGCCAGCACCATTCCCGCCTGGGCCTACAATGAGCAGTTCTTC. The chain carries TRBV7-9 and TRBJ2-1; no clear D gene. V was shortened by 7 bases and J by 2 bases, with 15 bases between the two germline ends. This CDR3 has 15 residues. Germline V gene lookup returns CDR1 SEHNR and CDR2 FQNEAQ (reference sequence). Supplemented by reference TRBV7-9 and TRBJ2-1, the full variable domain reads DTGVSQNPRHKITKRGQNVTFRCDPISEHNRLYWYRQTLGQGPEFLTYFQNEAQLEKSRLLSDRFSAERPKGSFSTLEIQRTEQGDSAMYLCASTIPAWAYNEQFFGPGTRLTVL.

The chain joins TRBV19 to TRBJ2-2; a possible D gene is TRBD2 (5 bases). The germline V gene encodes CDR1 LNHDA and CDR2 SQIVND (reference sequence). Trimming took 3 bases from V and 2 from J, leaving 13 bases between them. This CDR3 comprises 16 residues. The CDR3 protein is CASSMRVRGNTGELFF. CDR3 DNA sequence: TGTGCCAGTAGTATGAGGGTCAGAGGAAACACCGGGGAGCTGTTTTTT.

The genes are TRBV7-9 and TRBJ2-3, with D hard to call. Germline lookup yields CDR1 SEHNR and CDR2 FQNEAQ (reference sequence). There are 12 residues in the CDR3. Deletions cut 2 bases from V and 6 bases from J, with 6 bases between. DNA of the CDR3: TGTGCCAGCAGCTTAAGAAGTGATACGCAGTATTTT. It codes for CASSLRSDTQYF.

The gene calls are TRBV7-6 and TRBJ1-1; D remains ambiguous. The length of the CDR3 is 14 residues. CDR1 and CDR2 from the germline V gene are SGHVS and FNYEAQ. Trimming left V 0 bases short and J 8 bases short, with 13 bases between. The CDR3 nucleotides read TGTGCCAGCAGCTTAGCCTTCGACCGGTCAGAAGCTTTCTTT. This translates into CASSLAFDRSEAFF.

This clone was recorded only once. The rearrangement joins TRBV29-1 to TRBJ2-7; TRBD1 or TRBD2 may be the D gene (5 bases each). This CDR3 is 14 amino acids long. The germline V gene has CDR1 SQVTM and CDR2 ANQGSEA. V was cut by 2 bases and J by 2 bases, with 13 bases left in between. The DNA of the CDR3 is TGCAGCGTTGAATCCGAGGGGATCCCCTACGAGCAGTACTTC. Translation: CSVESEGIPYEQYF.

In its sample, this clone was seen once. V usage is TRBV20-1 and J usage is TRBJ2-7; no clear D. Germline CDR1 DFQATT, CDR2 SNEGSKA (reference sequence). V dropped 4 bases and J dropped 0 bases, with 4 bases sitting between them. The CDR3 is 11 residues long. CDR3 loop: CSAKNSYEQYF. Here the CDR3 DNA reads TGCAGTGCTAAAAACTCCTACGAGCAGTACTTC.

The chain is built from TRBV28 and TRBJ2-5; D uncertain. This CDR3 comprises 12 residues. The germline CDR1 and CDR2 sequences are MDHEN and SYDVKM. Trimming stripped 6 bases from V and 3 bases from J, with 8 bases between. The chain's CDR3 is CASSVSEETQYF. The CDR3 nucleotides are TGTGCCAGCAGCGTCAGCGAAGAGACCCAGTACTTC.

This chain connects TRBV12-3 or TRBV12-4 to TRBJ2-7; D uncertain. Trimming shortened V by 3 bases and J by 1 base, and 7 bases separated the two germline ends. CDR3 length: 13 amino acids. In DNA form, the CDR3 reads TGTGCCAGCAGTTTCAAGACTTCCTACGAGCAGTACTTC. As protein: CASSFKTSYEQYF.

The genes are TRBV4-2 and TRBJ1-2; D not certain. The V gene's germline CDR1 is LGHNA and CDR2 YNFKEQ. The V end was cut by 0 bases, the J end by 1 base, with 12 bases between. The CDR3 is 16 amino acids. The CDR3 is CASSQDSQKSNYGYTF. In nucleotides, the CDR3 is TGTGCCAGCAGCCAAGATTCGCAGAAGAGTAACTATGGCTACACCTTC.

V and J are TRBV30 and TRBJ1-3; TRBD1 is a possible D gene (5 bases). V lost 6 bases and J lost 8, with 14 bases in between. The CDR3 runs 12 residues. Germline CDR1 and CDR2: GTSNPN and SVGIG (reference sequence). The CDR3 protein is CACSTGADTIYF. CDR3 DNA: TGTGCCTGCTCGACCGGGGCGGACACCATATATTTT.

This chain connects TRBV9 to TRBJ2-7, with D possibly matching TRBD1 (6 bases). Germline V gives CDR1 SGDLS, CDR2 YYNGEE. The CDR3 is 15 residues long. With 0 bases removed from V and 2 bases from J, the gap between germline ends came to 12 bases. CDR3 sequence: CASSVGRGETYEQYF. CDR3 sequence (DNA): TGTGCCAGCAGCGTAGGCAGGGGCGAAACCTACGAGCAGTACTTC.